This T cell receptor beta chain was identified in a study of cytomegalovirus exposure and HLA in healthy donors. About the study: Roughly 85 million unique TCRs from HLA-typed donors were held in an early release of data.

Trimming took 5 bases from V and 0 from J, leaving 11 bases between them. Per the germline V gene, CDR1 is KGHSH and CDR2 is LQKENI. The CDR3 length is 15 residues. With 60 Vbeta and 13 Jbeta primers, the PCR was carried out. Original processing notes: Later work found around 72 million unique TCR beta chains, with approximately 12 million shared. Assay: immunoSEQ multiplex PCR; the TCRdb copy retains only in-frame clones and omits some. V and J calls and clone size are as listed in that table; D and trimming were resolved from the DNA. The table shows some 96,000 clones, with approximately 72% occurring only once. For this clone: The antigen remains unidentified.

General observations from the study: In vitro testing confirmed a few CMV-associated chains as specific for CMV antigens. CMV serostatus was the only immune exposure information that was available.

Material for sequencing was PBMCs. The chain carries TRBV18 and TRBJ1-3; no definite D call. This receptor was taken from a man aged 35 to 55 in good health and CMV-seropositive. The CDR3 loop reads CASSTQAASGNTIYF. The CDR3 region has the DNA TGTGCCAGCTCAACGCAGGCCGCCTCTGGAAACACCATATATTTT.